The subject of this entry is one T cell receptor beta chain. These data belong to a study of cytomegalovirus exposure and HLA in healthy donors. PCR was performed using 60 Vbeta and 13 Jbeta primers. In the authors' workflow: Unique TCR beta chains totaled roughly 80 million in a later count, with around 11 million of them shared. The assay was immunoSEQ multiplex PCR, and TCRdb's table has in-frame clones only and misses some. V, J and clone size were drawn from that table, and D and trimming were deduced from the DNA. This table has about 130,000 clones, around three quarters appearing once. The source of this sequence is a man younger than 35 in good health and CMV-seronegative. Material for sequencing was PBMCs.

The DNA for the CDR3 is TGTGCCAGCAGCCTCCTAGGGGACGAGCAGTACTTC. Protein: CASSLLGDEQYF. The J gene is TRBJ2-7, the V gene TRBV7-6; D possibly corresponds to TRBD1 (5 bases). Trimming removed 5 bases from V and 5 bases from J, with 10 bases in between. Germline loops: CDR1 SGHVS, CDR2 FNYEAQ. The CDR3 runs 12 residues. The full variable domain, its missing parts supplied by reference TRBV7-6 and TRBJ2-7, is GAGVSQSPRYKVTKRGQDVALRCDPISGHVSLYWYRQALGQGPEFLTYFNYEAQQDKSGLPNDRFSAERPEGSISTLTIQRTEQRDSAMYRCASSLLGDEQYFGPGTRLTVT.